Listed below are T cell receptor beta chains from one sample, sequenced in a study of T-cell memory formation after mild COVID-19. TCRdb re-called the 5' RACE reads through MiXCR, storing one row per CDR3 protein. There are about 420,000 distinct CDR3 sequences in the sample; about 25% occur only once, and 13% lies in the top ten. Material: PBMCs or a T cell subset sorted from them (not recorded which). The receptors originated from an adult woman who had mild COVID-19 (a few samples of this study predate the infection). Cell type and time point are not known. CDR3s include the opening cysteine and the closing phenylalanine or tryptophan. A D gene is named only where the DNA matches it firmly. A row's size may be missing; if present it is once, few, many or a size class.

CDR3aa	CDR3nt	d_gene	j_gene	abundance	v_gene
CASSKQGQLQEFF	TGTGCCAGCAGCAAGCAGGGACAGTTACAGGAGTTCTTC	-	TRBJ2-1	-	TRBV21-1
CSARAEGTSPLHF	TGCAGTGCTAGAGCTGAGGGAACCTCACCCCTCCACTTT	-	TRBJ1-6	-	TRBV20-1
CASRRGTGESTDTQYF	TGTGCCAGCAGGCGGGGGACAGGGGAAAGCACAGATACGCAGTATTTT	TRBD1	TRBJ2-3	few	TRBV2
CSATGATNTEAFF	TGCAGCGCGACAGGGGCGACGAACACTGAGGCTTTCTTT	TRBD1	TRBJ1-1	few	TRBV29-1
CASSFAGSLNEQYF	TGCGCCAGCAGCTTTGCGGGGTCGCTCAACGAGCAGTACTTC	-	TRBJ2-7	few	TRBV5-1
CASSSTRSGETQYF	TGTGCCAGCAGCAGCACCCGATCGGGAGAGACCCAGTACTTC	-	TRBJ2-5	few	TRBV12-3/TRBV12-4
CAISEGGSEQYF	TGTGCCATCAGTGAAGGTGGATCCGAGCAGTACTTC	-	TRBJ2-7	few	TRBV10-3
CASSQESAGGGWAKNIQYF	TGCGCCAGCAGCCAAGAGTCGGCAGGGGGTGGGTGGGCCAAAAACATTCAGTACTTC	TRBD1	TRBJ2-4	-	TRBV4-3
CASSYGGLYEQYF	TGTGCCAGCAGCTATGGGGGGTTGTACGAGCAGTACTTC	-	TRBJ2-7	-	TRBV7-9
CATSDRGQGSTEAFF	TGTGCCACCAGTGATCGGGGACAGGGAAGCACTGAAGCTTTCTTT	TRBD1	TRBJ1-1	-	TRBV24-1
CASYPTGTGGELFF	TGTGCCAGCTACCCGACAGGGACGGGCGGGGAGCTGTTTTTT	TRBD1	TRBJ2-2	few	TRBV2
CASSLGDRPDF	TGTGCCAGCAGCCTCGGGGACCGTCCGGACTTC	-	TRBJ2-5	-	TRBV7-6
CASSLSTGFDEQYF	TGTGCCAGCAGTTTATCGACCGGGTTCGACGAGCAGTACTTC	-	TRBJ2-7	-	TRBV27
CASSPPGGFTGELFF	TGCGCCAGCAGCCCACCGGGGGGGTTCACCGGGGAGCTGTTTTTT	TRBD2	TRBJ2-2	-	TRBV5-1
CASRPGTVNTEAFF	TGCGCCAGCAGGCCCGGGACGGTGAACACTGAAGCTTTCTTT	-	TRBJ1-1	few	TRBV5-1
CSARGATDYEQYF	TGCAGTGCCAGAGGAGCGACAGACTACGAGCAGTACTTC	-	TRBJ2-7	few	TRBV20-1
CASSRTSGVYTDTQYF	TGTGCCAGCAGCCGGACTAGCGGGGTTTACACAGATACGCAGTATTTT	TRBD2	TRBJ2-3	-	TRBV7-3
CASTVGGLATEAFF	TGTGCCAGCACCGTGGGGGGCCTGGCCACTGAAGCTTTCTTT	-	TRBJ1-1	few	TRBV12-3/TRBV12-4
CASSQAAYEQYF	TGTGCCAGCAGCCAAGCTGCCTACGAGCAGTACTTC	-	TRBJ2-7	-	TRBV14
CATSSWRDTQYF	TGTGCCACCAGTAGCTGGCGTGATACGCAGTATTTT	-	TRBJ2-3	few	TRBV24-1
CASSPTSGGVYEQYF	TGCGCCAGCAGCCCGACTAGCGGGGGGGTGTACGAGCAGTACTTC	TRBD2	TRBJ2-7	few	TRBV4-1
CASSLRGQGPGTGELFF	TGCGCCAGCAGCTTGCGGGGACAGGGGCCGGGGACCGGGGAGCTGTTTTTT	TRBD1	TRBJ2-2	few	TRBV5-1
CASSWTETQYF	TGTGCCAGCAGTTGGACGGAGACCCAGTACTTC	-	TRBJ2-5	-	TRBV6-2/TRBV6-3
CASSLTGVAPGTQYF	TGTGCCAGCAGTCTGACAGGGGTCGCGCCAGGGACCCAGTACTTC	TRBD1	TRBJ2-5	many	TRBV12-3/TRBV12-4
CASSLGQWGYTF	TGTGCCAGCAGCTTAGGTCAATGGGGCTACACCTTC	-	TRBJ1-2	-	TRBV7-9
CASSISGVYNEQFF	TGTGCCAGTAGTATAAGCGGCGTCTACAATGAGCAGTTCTTC	-	TRBJ2-1	few	TRBV19
CSVGDNWGTEAFF	TGCAGCGTTGGAGACAATTGGGGCACTGAAGCTTTCTTT	-	TRBJ1-1	-	TRBV29-1
CSAREGRNQPQHF	TGCAGTGCTAGGGAGGGCCGCAATCAGCCCCAGCATTTT	-	TRBJ1-5	few	TRBV20-1
CASSPTRDRGTQYF	TGTGCCAGCTCACCAACCCGGGACAGGGGAACGCAGTATTTT	TRBD1	TRBJ2-3	few	TRBV18
CSASLQAGTTEAFF	TGCAGTGCCAGTTTACAAGCAGGGACCACTGAAGCTTTCTTT	-	TRBJ1-1	few	TRBV20-1
CASGSGDTQYF	TGTGCCAGCGGCTCGGGAGATACGCAGTATTTT	-	TRBJ2-3	few	TRBV3-1
CASSLPDSGANVLTF	TGTGCCAGCAGCTTACCAGACTCTGGGGCCAACGTCCTGACTTTC	-	TRBJ2-6	-	TRBV11-2
CASSLDPLGGGTDTQYF	TGCGCCAGCAGCTTGGATCCCCTGGGGGGTGGAACAGATACGCAGTATTTT	-	TRBJ2-3	few	TRBV5-1
CASSFGGRTNTEAFF	TGCGCCAGCAGCTTCGGAGGACGGACTAACACTGAAGCTTTCTTT	-	TRBJ1-1	few	TRBV5-1
CSASPPGVGGGGYTF	TGCAGTGCCAGCCCCCCGGGTGTGGGTGGTGGTGGCTACACCTTC	-	TRBJ1-2	few	TRBV20-1
CASSYSGTPRVVDTQYF	TGTGCCAGCAGTTACTCGGGGACACCTCGAGTTGTAGATACGCAGTATTTT	-	TRBJ2-3	-	TRBV6-5
CATSDEIERQYF	TGTGCCACCAGTGATGAGATAGAGCGCCAGTACTTC	-	TRBJ2-5	-	TRBV24-1
CASSPSQVATEAFF	TGTGCCAGCAGCCCCTCGCAGGTTGCGACTGAAGCTTTCTTT	-	TRBJ1-1	once	TRBV7-9
CSTSGGGDEQYF	TGCAGTACTTCCGGTGGAGGGGACGAGCAGTACTTC	-	TRBJ2-7	-	TRBV20-1
CASSLDVQGPTNEKLFF	TGCGCCAGCAGCTTGGATGTACAGGGGCCAACTAATGAAAAACTGTTTTTT	TRBD1	TRBJ1-4	-	TRBV5-1
CATSREIAGGLADQFF	TGTGCCACCAGCAGAGAGATAGCGGGGGGGCTTGCCGATCAGTTCTTC	TRBD2	TRBJ2-1	few	TRBV15
CSARDRGRGYGYTF	TGCAGTGCTAGAGACAGGGGTCGGGGCTATGGCTACACCTTC	-	TRBJ1-2	few	TRBV20-1
CASKGLSEKLFF	TGTGCCAGCAAGGGGCTGAGCGAAAAACTGTTTTTT	-	TRBJ1-4	-	TRBV27
CASSPPPSIEQYF	TGTGCCAGCAGCCCCCCCCCCTCGATAGAGCAGTACTTC	-	TRBJ2-7	-	TRBV11-3
CASSAQGARGTGELFF	TGTGCCAGCAGCGCACAGGGGGCTCGAGGAACCGGGGAGCTGTTTTTT	TRBD1	TRBJ2-2	few	TRBV7-6
CASSKRTSGSWVGANVLTF	TGTGCCAGCAGCAAACGGACTAGCGGGAGTTGGGTTGGGGCCAACGTCCTGACTTTC	-	TRBJ2-6	-	TRBV21-1
CAITERQGAIETQYF	TGTGCCATCACGGAAAGACAGGGGGCTATAGAGACCCAGTACTTC	TRBD1	TRBJ2-5	-	TRBV10-3
CASSYTGLPGPTDTQYF	TGTGCCAGCAGTTACACGGGACTCCCGGGTCCCACAGATACGCAGTATTTT	-	TRBJ2-3	few	TRBV6-5
CASSPPRARSYEQYF	TGTGCCAGCTCACCACCCAGGGCGAGATCCTACGAGCAGTACTTC	-	TRBJ2-7	few	TRBV18
CASTLGTGNYGYTF	TGCGCCAGCACCCTAGGGACAGGGAACTATGGCTACACCTTC	TRBD1	TRBJ1-2	few	TRBV4-1
CASSLDLVGQGSTDTQYF	TGTGCCAGCAGCTTAGATCTCGTCGGGCAGGGGAGCACAGATACGCAGTATTTT	-	TRBJ2-3	-	TRBV11-2
CASSLTSGVNTGELFF	TGTGCCAGCAGCCTGACTAGCGGGGTGAACACCGGGGAGCTGTTTTTT	TRBD2	TRBJ2-2	few	TRBV7-9
CASSREHGEKLFF	TGTGCCAGCAGCCGAGAACATGGCGAAAAACTGTTTTTT	-	TRBJ1-4	few	TRBV3-1
CASSLTVWDSQETQYF	TGTGCCAGCTCACTGACAGTCTGGGACAGCCAAGAGACCCAGTACTTC	TRBD1	TRBJ2-5	-	TRBV18
CASSEGLEQFF	TGCGCCAGCAGCGAGGGATTGGAGCAGTTCTTC	-	TRBJ2-1	-	TRBV5-1
CASRFRGEDNSPLHF	TGTGCCAGCAGATTCAGGGGGGAAGACAATTCACCCCTCCACTTT	TRBD1	TRBJ1-6	-	TRBV12-3/TRBV12-4
CASLRQGLNYGYTF	TGTGCCAGCCTACGACAGGGCCTCAACTATGGCTACACCTTC	TRBD1	TRBJ1-2	-	TRBV6-1